This T cell receptor beta chain derives from a study of blood T cell repertoires in COVID-19. Germline-derived CDR1 and CDR2 are SGDLS and YYNGEE. CDR3 size: 14 residues. J gave up 4 bases and V 3 bases, and 5 bases lay outside the gene matches. Using immunoSEQ multiplex PCR, the repertoire was profiled, and TCRdb retains in-frame clones only, with some absent. The data show about 250,000 clones, around nine tenths seen once. This clone was observed a single time. The chain uses TRBV9 and TRBJ2-7; TRBD1 matches at 9 bases. Sequenced sample: PBMCs or T cells enriched from blood (not recorded which). The receptor was isolated from a woman aged 50 to 60 who had recovered from COVID-19. The CDR3 region is CASSAGTGNYEQYF. Written as DNA, the CDR3 is TGTGCCAGCAGCGCCGGGACAGGGAATTACGAGCAGTACTTC.